This T cell receptor (beta chain) was recovered during a study of tumor and adjacent non-tumor tissue in lung cancer. Overall study: The cohort had around twelve adenocarcinoma, a couple of squamous cell and 1 small cell patients.

In regard to this clonotype: What it binds is unknown.

This sample's RNA came from whole unsorted tissue. More than 3 cm separated this lung sample from the edge of the tumor. The library came from three nested PCR rounds adapted from ARM-PCR protocols. TCRdb processed the multiplex PCR reads anew with MiXCR; each CDR3 protein has one entry. The data hold around 82,000 distinct CDR3 sequences, with approximately 78% observed a single time. Broader study findings: Top 100 clones took a larger repertoire share in normal lung. Compared with tumor, normal lung showed significantly lower TCR diversity. Tumor TCR diversity, when higher, was linked to shorter survival.

Trimming cost V 1 base and J 11 bases, with 16 bases left between them. This CDR3 is 14 amino acids long. Germline-derived CDR1 and CDR2 are SGHNT and YYREEE (reference sequence). The chain uses TRBV5-4 and TRBJ2-1; D possibly matches TRBD1 or TRBD2 (5 bases each). Sequencing used distant non-tumor lung tissue. The clonotype comes from a man in his sixties with non-small cell lung cancer. CDR3 DNA: TGTGCCAGCAGCTTGCACCAGGGAGTGAATAAGCAGTTCTTC. Protein sequence: CASSLHQGVNKQFF.